This T cell receptor (beta chain) comes out of a study of T-cell reconstitution after alpha-beta-depleted transplantation in children. This clonotype was observed once. The antigen is undetermined. Unique molecular identifiers were built into the TCRbeta library. TCRdb reprocessed the PCR reads via MiXCR and lists one record per CDR3 protein. This sample carries roughly 350,000 distinct CDR3 sequences, 16% of them seen once, and the ten largest clones take roughly two fifths. Study findings and constraints: By one year post-transplant, T-cell counts and diversity largely arose from T cells that were newly produced.

Source: PBMCs, mostly from graft donor cells, taken 360 days after TCRalphabeta/CD19-depleted stem cell transplant. The clonotype originates from a male patient between 2 and 9 years old who had a stem cell transplant for acute lymphoblastic leukemia, so the T cells may come from the graft donor.

CDR3 amino acids: CASSSIGTSGSVGHEQFF. The CDR3 DNA reads as TGTGCCAGCAGTTCAATCGGGACTAGCGGGTCCGTGGGGCATGAGCAGTTCTTC. The gene calls are TRBV12-3 or TRBV12-4 and TRBJ2-1; 12 nucleotides agree with TRBD2. Trimming removed 4 bases from V and 8 bases from J; junction bases left unmatched: 15. This CDR3 region has 18 residues.